Each of the 27 T cell receptor beta chains below was sequenced from the same sample in a study of blood T cell repertoires in COVID-19. Repertoires were generated with immunoSEQ multiplex PCR, while TCRdb's copy carries only in-frame clones and drops some. The sample includes around 9,700 clones, 65% to 90% seen only once; the top ten take approximately 7.5%. Specimen: peripheral blood. These receptors originate from a man aged 65-85 years with active COVID-19.

The chain links TRBV7-8 to TRBJ1-5; 10 bases line up with TRBD1. J lost 4 bases, V lost 3 bases, and 3 bases had no gene match. The CDR3 sequence is 15 residues long. Germline lookup yields CDR1 SGHVS and CDR2 FQNEAQ. The CDR3: CASSLDRGKNQPQHF. The DNA of the CDR3 is TGTGCCAGCAGCTTGGACAGGGGGAAAAATCAGCCCCAGCATTTT.

CDR3 nucleotides: TGTGCCAGCAGCCGCCGGGACACAGTTGTCTATGGCTACACCTTC. As protein: CASSRRDTVVYGYTF. The J gene is TRBJ1-2, the V gene TRBV3-1 (or the pseudogene TRBV3-2); a possible D gene is TRBD1 (6 bases). CDR3 length: 15 amino acids. Trimming stripped 4 bases from V and 4 bases from J, with 16 bases between. From germline, CDR1 is LGHDT and CDR2 YNNKEL (reference sequence).

The CDR3 loop is CASSPGSYEQYF. CDR3 sequence (DNA): TGTGCCAGCAGCCCCGGGAGCTACGAGCAGTACTTC. This chain connects TRBV9 to TRBJ2-7; D possibly corresponds to TRBD2 (6 bases). In germline, CDR1 is SGDLS, CDR2 YYNGEE. The CDR3 extends over 12 amino acids. Trimming took 4 bases from V and 3 from J, leaving 8 bases between them. Combining the CDR3 with reference TRBV9 and TRBJ2-7 gives the whole variable domain DSGVTQTPKHLITATGQRVTLRCSPRSGDLSVYWYQQSLDQGLQFLIQYYNGEERAKGNILERFSAQQFPDLHSELNLSSLELGDSALYFCASSPGSYEQYFGPGTRLTVT.

The chain employs TRBV2 and TRBJ2-5; 12 positions agree with TRBD2. The CDR3 length is 15 residues. Trimming took 2 bases from V and 5 from J; bases not matched to a gene: 3. The germline gives CDR1 SNHLY, CDR2 FYNNEI. This CDR3 is CASSELAGGRETQYF. The CDR3, as DNA: TGTGCCAGCAGTGAACTAGCGGGGGGGCGTGAGACCCAGTACTTC.

V and J are TRBV6-5 and TRBJ1-2; 8 bases fit TRBD1. Germline CDR1 MNHEY, CDR2 SVGAGI. V was clipped by 7 bases and J by 7 bases; unmatched bases: 11. The CDR3 extends over 14 amino acids. The CDR3 DNA reads TGTGCCAGCAACTTTTTCCAGGGGGCTAGTGGCTACACCTTC. This translates into CASNFFQGASGYTF.

V is TRBV5-1 and J is TRBJ2-7; no definite D call. The CDR3 spans 14 residues. Per the germline V gene, CDR1 is SGHRS and CDR2 is YFSETQ. V was shortened by 0 bases and J by 4 bases, with 11 bases between the two germline ends. The DNA for the CDR3 is TGCGCCAGCAGCTTGGCCAACTCCCTATACGAGCAGTACTTC. This sequence encodes CASSLANSLYEQYF.

V and J are TRBV9 and TRBJ2-7; weak D call: TRBD2 (6 bases). V lost 4 bases, J lost 5 bases, and 22 bases lay in between. The CDR3 extends over 16 amino acids. Germline V gene sequence: CDR1 SGDLS, CDR2 YYNGEE. CDR3 amino acids: CASSKGGAGGVDEQYF. DNA of the CDR3: TGTGCCAGCAGCAAAGGAGGGGCGGGTGGCGTAGACGAGCAGTACTTC.

The rearrangement joins TRBV10-3 to TRBJ2-7; D is possibly TRBD1 (5 bases). The CDR3 has 11 amino acids. Germline assignment: CDR1 ENHRY and CDR2 SYGVKD. Trimming stripped 4 bases from V and 4 bases from J, with 5 bases between. This CDR3 reads CAISAGYEQYF. Written as DNA, the CDR3 is TGTGCCATCAGTGCAGGGTACGAGCAGTACTTC.

This chain joins TRBV24-1 and TRBJ1-4; 7 positions match TRBD1. Germline assignment: CDR1 KGHDR and CDR2 SFDVKD. With 3 bases clipped from V and 8 bases from J, the junction kept 8 bases outside the gene matches. This CDR3 has 15 residues. CDR3 residues: CATSDTTGPLEKLFF. Here the CDR3 DNA reads TGTGCCACCAGTGATACGACAGGGCCTTTAGAAAAACTGTTTTTT.

The chain has TRBV11-2 and TRBJ2-7, with TRBD1 matching 8 bases. CDR1 and CDR2 (germline): SGHAT, FQNNGV. Trimming cost V 7 bases and J 3 bases; bases outside gene matches: 14. The CDR3 consists of 16 residues. In nucleotides, the CDR3 is TGTGCCAGCACGCAGGTCGGACAGGGAATAAACTACGAGCAGTACTTC. Its translation is CASTQVGQGINYEQYF.

The chain carries TRBV29-1 and TRBJ2-1; D gene uncertain. The CDR3 runs 11 residues. Looked up from germline, CDR1 is SQVTM and CDR2 is ANQGSEA. Trimming left V 6 bases short and J 4 bases short, with 7 bases between. CDR3 nucleotides: TGCAGCGTCCGACAATACAATGAGCAGTTCTTC. Its protein product is CSVRQYNEQFF.

The chain is built from TRBV11-2 and TRBJ1-1; D is unresolved. The V gene lost 3 bases and the J gene lost 1 base, with 9 bases spanning the gap. There are 14 residues in the CDR3. Germline-derived CDR1 and CDR2 are SGHAT and FQNNGV. CDR3 loop: CASSFEGSNTEAFF. Here the CDR3 DNA reads TGTGCCAGCAGCTTCGAGGGATCGAACACTGAAGCTTTCTTT.

The chain uses TRBV6-5 and TRBJ1-1; D gene uncertain. Trimming shortened V by 6 bases and J by 6 bases, and 20 bases separated the two germline ends. The V gene's germline CDR1 is MNHEY and CDR2 SVGAGI. The CDR3 spans 15 residues. In nucleotides, the CDR3 is TGTGCCAGCAGCCTTCGACGAGAGGGAATGGCTGAAGCTTTCTTT. Its protein product is CASSLRREGMAEAFF.

The chain employs TRBV11-2 and TRBJ2-7; 8 nucleotides agree with TRBD1. V was pared by 1 base and J by 6 bases, with 8 bases of the junction left unmatched. Germline lookup yields CDR1 SGHAT and CDR2 FQNNGV. The CDR3 totals 15 residues. The CDR3 is CASSLARTGLFEQYF. For the CDR3, the DNA is TGTGCCAGCAGCTTAGCCCGGACAGGGTTATTCGAGCAGTACTTC.

The chain is built from TRBV7-2 and TRBJ2-1; 9 bases are shared with TRBD2. Germline CDR1 is SGHTA and CDR2 is FQGNSA. The CDR3 contains 15 residues. V shed 3 bases, J shed 1 base, and the junction held 1 base outside the gene matches. The chain's CDR3 is CASSFSGGSYNEQFF. DNA of the CDR3: TGTGCCAGCAGCTTCAGCGGGGGGTCCTACAATGAGCAGTTCTTC.

Remarks on this clone: Within the sample, other DNA sequences also encode this same CDR3. The J gene is TRBJ2-2, the V gene TRBV9; TRBD1 might be the D (7 bases). Trimming shortened V by 0 bases and J by 5 bases, and 14 bases separated the two germline ends. The germline V gene encodes CDR1 SGDLS and CDR2 YYNGEE. There are 16 residues in the CDR3. CDR3 DNA: TGTGCCAGCAGCGTAGGGGACAGAGGAGGGACCGGGGAGCTGTTTTTT. It codes for CASSVGDRGGTGELFF.

The chain recombines TRBV18 with TRBJ2-3; TRBD2 aligns across 10 bases. The CDR3 consists of 17 residues. V was pared by 0 bases and J by 4 bases, with 7 bases of the junction left unmatched. Germline V gene sequence: CDR1 KGHSH, CDR2 LQKENI. The CDR3 loop reads CASSPPGLAGDPDTQYF. Written as DNA, the CDR3 is TGTGCCAGCTCACCACCGGGGCTAGCGGGGGACCCAGATACGCAGTATTTT.

This sequence joins TRBV7-9 and TRBJ1-1; 10 bases fit TRBD1. The V and J ends lost 5 bases and 4 bases, in that order; junction bases with no gene match: 7. The CDR3 runs to 15 residues. CDR1 and CDR2 from the germline V gene are SEHNR and FQNEAQ (reference sequence). The CDR3 DNA sequence: TGTGCCAGCAGCCCAGCGGGACAGGGGTTCACTGAAGCTTTCTTT. Amino acids: CASSPAGQGFTEAFF.

The chain has TRBV7-3 and TRBJ2-2; the D gene is possibly TRBD2 (5 bases). The ends were cut back, 5 bases at V and 4 bases at J, with 5 bases in the middle. Germline lookup yields CDR1 SGHTA and CDR2 FQGTGA. This CDR3 is 12 amino acids long. CDR3 DNA sequence: TGTGCCAGCAGCGGAGGCACCGGGGAGCTGTTTTTT. It specifies CASSGGTGELFF.

This rearrangement joins TRBV5-1 to TRBJ1-2; D perhaps matches TRBD1 (5 bases). V lost 1 base and J 2 bases, leaving 9 bases between the germline ends. This CDR3 has 14 amino acids. Looked up from germline, CDR1 is SGHRS and CDR2 is YFSETQ. The chain's CDR3 is CASSLSGGNYGYTF. Here the CDR3 DNA reads TGCGCCAGCAGCTTGTCCGGGGGAAACTATGGCTACACCTTC.

Within the sample, this clone is medium-sized. The chain couples TRBV13 to TRBJ2-7, with 7 bases aligning to TRBD1. The length of the CDR3 is 15 residues. Germline V gene sequence: CDR1 PRHDT, CDR2 FYEKMQ (reference sequence). The V gene end was trimmed by 6 bases and the J gene end by 5 bases; junction bases not matched to a gene: 13. CDR3 loop: CASRSDRDMAHEQYF. The CDR3 DNA sequence: TGTGCCAGCAGGTCCGACAGGGACATGGCCCACGAGCAGTACTTC.

CDR3 loop: CATSRGTRADEQYF. In DNA form, the CDR3 reads TGTGCCACCAGCAGAGGGACTAGGGCTGACGAGCAGTACTTC. This chain links TRBV15 with TRBJ2-7; 7 bases align to TRBD2. V gave up 1 base and J gave up 5 bases; unmatched junction bases: 5. The CDR3 is 14 residues long. Germline V gene sequence: CDR1 LNHNV, CDR2 YYDKDF (reference sequence).

This chain connects TRBV9 to TRBJ2-1, with 11 bases fitting TRBD1. Germline values: CDR1 SGDLS, CDR2 YYNGEE. The CDR3 has 15 amino acids. J gave up 2 bases and V 4 bases, and 2 bases lay outside the gene matches. DNA for the CDR3: TGTGCCAGCAGCTTGGGACAGGGGGCCTACAATGAGCAGTTCTTC. Translating gives CASSLGQGAYNEQFF. The variable domain in full, completed from reference TRBV9 and TRBJ2-1, reads DSGVTQTPKHLITATGQRVTLRCSPRSGDLSVYWYQQSLDQGLQFLIQYYNGEERAKGNILERFSAQQFPDLHSELNLSSLELGDSALYFCASSLGQGAYNEQFFGPGTRLTVL.

The chain uses TRBV15 and TRBJ2-2; 9 positions match TRBD1. The CDR3 runs to 15 residues. With V trimmed by 4 bases and J by 5 bases, 5 bases remained unmatched. From germline, CDR1 is LNHNV and CDR2 YYDKDF (reference sequence). For the CDR3, the DNA is TGTGCCACCAGCAAGGACAGGGGAAGGACCGGGGAGCTGTTTTTT. Its translation: CATSKDRGRTGELFF.

V gene TRBV6-2 or TRBV6-3 combines with J gene TRBJ1-1; D not certain. Germline lookup yields CDR1 MNHEY and CDR2 SVGEGT. Between the trimmed V and J ends, which lost 6 bases and 6 bases, there was a span of 8 bases. This CDR3 has 11 residues. The DNA of the CDR3 is TGTGCCAGCAGCCGTACATCTGAAGCTTTCTTT. This sequence encodes CASSRTSEAFF.

The chain joins TRBV7-3 to TRBJ2-2, with 9 bases matching TRBD1. This CDR3 has 16 amino acids. Per the germline V gene, CDR1 is SGHTA and CDR2 is FQGTGA. Losses at the gene ends were 0 bases for V and 5 bases for J; bases not matched to a gene: 4. This CDR3 reads CASSLTMGQGTGELFF. In DNA form, the CDR3 reads TGTGCCAGCAGCTTAACTATGGGACAGGGTACCGGGGAGCTGTTTTTT.

V and J are TRBV7-2 and TRBJ2-1; D remains unclear. Germline CDR1 reads SGHTA; CDR2 reads FQGNSA. The CDR3 has 15 amino acids. Trimming removed 3 bases from V and 0 bases from J, with 9 bases in between. CDR3: CASSFAESSYNEQFF. DNA of the CDR3: TGTGCCAGCAGCTTTGCGGAGAGCTCCTACAATGAGCAGTTCTTC. The full variable domain, rest sourced from reference TRBV7-2 and TRBJ2-1, is GAGVSQSPSNKVTEKGKDVELRCDPISGHTALYWYRQSLGQGLEFLIYFQGNSAPDKSGLPSDRFSAERTGGSVSTLTIQRTQQEDSAVYLCASSFAESSYNEQFFGPGTRLTVL.